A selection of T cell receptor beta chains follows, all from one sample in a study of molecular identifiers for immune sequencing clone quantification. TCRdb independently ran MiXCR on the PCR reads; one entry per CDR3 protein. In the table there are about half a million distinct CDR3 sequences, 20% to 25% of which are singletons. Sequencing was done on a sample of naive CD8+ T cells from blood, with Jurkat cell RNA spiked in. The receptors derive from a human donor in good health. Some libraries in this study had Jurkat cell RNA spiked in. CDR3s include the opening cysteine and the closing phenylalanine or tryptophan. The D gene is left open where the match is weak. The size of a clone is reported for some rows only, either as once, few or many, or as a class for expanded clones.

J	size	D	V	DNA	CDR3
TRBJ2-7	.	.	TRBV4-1	TGCGCCAGCAGCCAAGGTCCGGGCTACGAGCAGTACTTC	CASSQGPGYEQYF
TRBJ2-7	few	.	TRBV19	TGTGCCAGTAGTGCCGTCGACGGCTACGAGCAGTACTTC	CASSAVDGYEQYF
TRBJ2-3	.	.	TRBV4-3	TGCGCCAGCAGCCGAGAGAGGGGGAGAGGGAGCCCAGATACGCAGTATTTT	CASSRERGRGSPDTQYF
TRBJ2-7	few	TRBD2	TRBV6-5	TGTGCCAGCAGTTACCGGCTAGCGGGAGGACACGAGCAGTACTTC	CASSYRLAGGHEQYF
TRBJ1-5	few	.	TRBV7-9	TGTGCCAGCAGCTTAGAGCCCTGGGGCGCTTCCAGGCAGCCCCAGCATTTT	CASSLEPWGASRQPQHF
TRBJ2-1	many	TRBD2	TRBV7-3	TGTGCCAGCAGCCAAGCACCGGGACTAGCTACGTATGAGCAGTTCTTC	CASSQAPGLATYEQFF
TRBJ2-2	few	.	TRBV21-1	TGTGCCAGCAGCAAAGCTACAGGGTCGACCGGGGAGCTGTTTTTT	CASSKATGSTGELFF
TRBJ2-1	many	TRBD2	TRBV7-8	TGTGCCAGCAGCTCCGGGACTAGCGGGAGCTTC	CASSSGTSGSF
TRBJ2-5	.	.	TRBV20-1	TGCAGTGCTAGTAAGGGGTACCAAGAGACCCAGTACTTC	CSASKGYQETQYF
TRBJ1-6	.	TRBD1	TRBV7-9	TGTGCCAGCAGCTGGGACAGGGATTCCTATAATTCACCCCTCCACTTT	CASSWDRDSYNSPLHF
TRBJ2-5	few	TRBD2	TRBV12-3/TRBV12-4	TGTGCCAGCATGGGTTCCAGCGGGGGGACAGTGGAGACCCAGTACTTC	CASMGSSGGTVETQYF
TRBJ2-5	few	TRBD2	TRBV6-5	TGTGCCAGCAGTTGGGGGACTAGCGGCAGTGGGGAGACCCAGTACTTC	CASSWGTSGSGETQYF